This T cell receptor beta chain was captured in a study of early T cells in non-severe SARS-CoV-2 infection. Across the whole study: The input, bulk RNA from unsorted whole blood, was sequenced, and chains were unpaired. Overall study findings and caveats: Private and CD4 specificities were missed by VDJdb matching, skewed to anti-spike CD8.

In its sample, this clonotype was seen many times. The antigen is undetermined. The CDR3 is 18 amino acids. V was pared by 0 bases and J by 7 bases, with 19 bases between. The germline CDR1 and CDR2 sequences are LGHDT and YNNKEL (reference sequence). Attachment of unique molecular identifiers to individual cDNA molecules was performed. TCRdb recomputed calls from the 5' RACE reads with MiXCR, one row per CDR3 protein. Of about 33,000 distinct CDR3 sequences listed, about 5% were seen once; the top ten hold roughly 14%. The chain links TRBV3-1 to TRBJ1-6, with D possibly being TRBD1 (5 bases). Sequenced input: whole blood. The TCR comes from an adult who was a healthcare worker with PCR-confirmed SARS-CoV-2 infection or an uninfected control (not recorded which). The CDR3 loop is CASSQEPPGRGRNSPLHF. The DNA for the CDR3 is TGTGCCAGCAGCCAAGAACCCCCCGGTAGGGGAAGGAATTCACCCCTCCACTTT.